This entry concerns a single T cell receptor (beta chain). This sample stems from a study of blood T cell repertoires in COVID-19. Study-wide background: The United States, Italy and Spain provided the acute and convalescent COVID-19 samples. Nucleic acid was either cDNA or gDNA, and it came from T cells, B-cell-depleted T cells, or PBMCs.

Followed longitudinally, the Seattle patients had been enrolled during active infection. Authors' data handling: Reference gene primer amplification gave nucleated cell count estimates. Only in-frame clones appear in the TCRdb table, and some are missing; sequencing was by immunoSEQ multiplex PCR. D and trimming were read from the DNA, whereas the V and J calls and clone size are those reported in that table. The sample has 150,000 to 200,000 clones, about four fifths seen once. The source of this sequence is a woman in her thirties or forties with COVID-19, enrolled during active disease. The sequenced sample was peripheral blood.

In nucleotides, the CDR3 is TGTGCCAGCACCTTCCTGGCGGTAGCGGATTACAATGAGCAGTTCTTC. Translating gives CASTFLAVADYNEQFF. The chain carries TRBV21-1 and TRBJ2-1; the table names TRBD2, a call not compared with the DNA. TRBV21-1 is termed a pseudogene. This CDR3 has 16 amino acids.